The 26 T cell receptor beta chains in this list originate from one sample, sequenced in a study of cytotoxic CD8 clonotypes in ibrutinib-treated CLL (dated by TCRdb to the early 2020s). This specimen's time point label, per the study, means: more than 10 months on ibrutinib. Receptors were amplified or captured by the immunoSEQ multiplex PCR assay. TCRdb provides this immuneACCESS table in a form limited to in-frame rearrangements. Some clones are lacking; in checked studies, under half of them reflect an unresolved V gene, and why the rest are absent is not known. The sample has some 93,000 clones on record, around 73% of them singletons. The top ten constitute about 34% of the sample. This material consisted of PBMCs, taken after 12 months of ibrutinib treatment. All receptors derive from a human donor with chronic lymphocytic leukemia.

This clone was seen only a few times. V usage is TRBV7-6 and J usage is TRBJ1-2; TRBD1 aligns across 8 bases. The germline CDR1 and CDR2 sequences are SGHVS and FNYEAQ. V shed 5 bases and J 8 bases; nucleotides not matched to a gene: 7. CDR3 length: 13 residues. In nucleotides, the CDR3 is TGTGCCAGCAGCGGACGGACAGGGTACGGCTACACCTTC. Amino acid sequence: CASSGRTGYGYTF. Combining the CDR3 with reference TRBV7-6 and TRBJ1-2 gives the whole variable domain GAGVSQSPRYKVTKRGQDVALRCDPISGHVSLYWYRQALGQGPEFLTYFNYEAQQDKSGLPNDRFSAERPEGSISTLTIQRTEQRDSAMYRCASSGRTGYGYTFGSGTRLTVV.

The V and J genes are TRBV2 and TRBJ2-2; D not certain. Trimming removed 10 bases at V and 7 bases at J, with 10 bases between. The germline CDR1 and CDR2 sequences are SNHLY and FYNNEI. The CDR3 is 11 amino acids. The CDR3 reads CATLGVGELFF. Here the CDR3 DNA reads TGTGCCACCCTGGGTGTCGGGGAGCTGTTTTTT.

The chain links TRBV27 to TRBJ1-4; no firm D call. Germline loops: CDR1 MNHEY, CDR2 SMNVEV (reference sequence). The CDR3 spans 12 residues. V gave up 8 bases and J gave up 5 bases, with 9 bases separating them. Here the CDR3 reads CASGVTNEKLFF. As DNA, the CDR3 is TGTGCCAGCGGGGTCACGAATGAAAAACTGTTTTTT.

The chain joins TRBV5-1 to TRBJ2-1; the match to TRBD2 covers 11 bases. The CDR3 has 19 residues. Germline CDR1 reads SGHRS; CDR2 reads YFSETQ. The V segment lost 0 bases and the J segment 5 bases; nucleotides outside the gene matches: 13. The CDR3 loop reads CASSLELAGEFFRHNEQFF. CDR3 DNA sequence: TGCGCCAGCAGCTTGGAACTAGCGGGGGAGTTTTTCCGACACAATGAGCAGTTCTTC.

The rearrangement uses TRBV5-5 and TRBJ2-7; D is possibly TRBD1 (6 bases). V lost 1 base, J lost 5 bases, and 10 bases lay in between. The CDR3 runs 13 residues. Looked up from germline, CDR1 is SGHKS and CDR2 is YYEKEE (reference sequence). The CDR3 reads CASSLYRVHEQYF. The CDR3 bases are TGTGCCAGCAGCTTGTACAGGGTCCACGAGCAGTACTTC.

The chain has TRBV2 and TRBJ2-5; TRBD2 agrees at 7 bases. In germline, CDR1 is SNHLY, CDR2 FYNNEI. This CDR3 spans 13 amino acids. With V trimmed by 1 base and J by 4 bases, 0 bases remained unmatched. The CDR3 loop is CASSEGGGETQYF. CDR3 in DNA: TGTGCCAGCAGTGAAGGGGGGGGAGAGACCCAGTACTTC.

The chain links TRBV5-1 to TRBJ2-7, with 10 bases fitting TRBD1. CDR3 length: 16 amino acids. V shed 3 bases and J 2 bases; nucleotides not matched to a gene: 8. Per germline, CDR1 SGHRS and CDR2 YFSETQ. Here the CDR3 reads CASSSLAGTGAYEQYF. The CDR3 DNA is TGCGCCAGCAGCTCGTTAGCCGGGACAGGGGCCTACGAGCAGTACTTC.

The V call is TRBV12-2, the J call TRBJ2-5; the table's D gene call, TRBD2, was not cross checked with the DNA. TRBV12-2 is deemed a pseudogene. There are 13 residues in the CDR3. The CDR3 spells CASRLGEIETQYF. The CDR3 region has the DNA TGTGCAAGTCGCTTAGGGGAGATAGAGACCCAGTACTTC.

The CDR3 loop is CAISETTGGQETQYF. CDR3 nucleotide sequence: TGTGCCATCAGTGAGACGACAGGAGGACAAGAGACCCAGTACTTC. The V call is TRBV10-3, the J call TRBJ2-5; D might be TRBD1 (6 bases). V was cut by 2 bases and J by 2 bases, with 12 bases left in between. The CDR3 is made up of 15 amino acids. Germline assignment: CDR1 ENHRY and CDR2 SYGVKD.

The chain links TRBV7-3 to TRBJ2-3; 7 bases are a match to TRBD1. The V and J ends lost 5 bases and 2 bases, in that order; junction bases with no gene match: 4. Germline V CDR1 and CDR2: SGHTA, FQGTGA. The CDR3 is 14 amino acids. The CDR3 reads CASSRDRTTDTQYF. DNA of the CDR3: TGTGCCAGCAGCCGGGACAGAACCACAGATACGCAGTATTTT. Full variable domain (outside the CDR3, taken from reference TRBV7-3 and TRBJ2-3): GAGVSQTPSNKVTEKGKYVELRCDPISGHTALYWYRQSLGQGPEFLIYFQGTGAADDSGLPNDRFFAVRPEGSVSTLKIQRTERGDSAVYLCASSRDRTTDTQYFGPGTRLTVL.

This sequence joins TRBV27 and TRBJ2-7; D uncertain. The CDR3 runs 13 residues. The V and J ends lost 5 bases and 7 bases respectively, with 15 bases between them. CDR1 is MNHEY and CDR2 is SMNVEV in the germline V gene (reference sequence). The CDR3 DNA sequence: TGTGCCAGCAGTCCATCGGGCGCGTGGGAGCAGTACTTC. Translating gives CASSPSGAWEQYF.

This clone showed up just once. CDR3 nucleotides: TGTGCCAGCAGCTTGGACAGGAATCCGCTCTACGAGCAGTACTTC. It specifies CASSLDRNPLYEQYF. V gene TRBV5-6 combines with J gene TRBJ2-7; TRBD1 is a possible D gene (5 bases). CDR1 SGHDT and CDR2 YYEEEE come from the germline V gene. Trimming pared 0 bases from V and 3 bases from J, leaving 13 bases between. This CDR3 has 15 amino acids.

The CDR3 DNA reads as TGTGCCTGGAGTGTTACAGATCAAGAGACCCAGTACTTC. Amino acids: CAWSVTDQETQYF. The chain employs TRBV30 and TRBJ2-5, with D unclear. V lost 0 bases to trimming and J lost 2 bases, with 7 bases between them. This CDR3 comprises 13 residues. Germline assignment: CDR1 GTSNPN and CDR2 SVGIG (reference sequence).

The V and J genes are TRBV2 and TRBJ1-4; TRBD1 might be the D (5 bases). Per germline, CDR1 SNHLY and CDR2 FYNNEI. The ends were cut back, 7 bases at V and 6 bases at J, with 15 bases in the middle. The CDR3 sequence is 14 residues long. The CDR3 spells CASTEAGFYEKLFF. The CDR3 nucleotides are TGTGCCAGCACCGAGGCAGGGTTTTATGAAAAACTGTTTTTT. Based on the CDR3 plus reference TRBV2 and TRBJ1-4, the full variable domain is EPEVTQTPSHQVTQMGQEVILRCVPISNHLYFYWYRQILGQKVEFLVSFYNNEISEKSEIFDDQFSVERPDGSNFTLKIRSTKLEDSAMYFCASTEAGFYEKLFFGSGTQLSVL.

This rearrangement joins TRBV6-6 to TRBJ1-6, with 7 bases fitting TRBD1. Germline V CDR1 and CDR2: MNHNY, SVGAGI (reference sequence). V was clipped by 6 bases and J by 10 bases; unmatched bases: 3. This CDR3 has 12 residues. CDR3 sequence reads: CASSDRVSPLHF. The CDR3 DNA sequence: TGTGCCAGCAGCGACAGGGTATCACCCCTCCACTTT.

This sequence joins TRBV6-6 and TRBJ1-2; D unresolved. The germline gives CDR1 MNHNY, CDR2 SVGAGI (reference sequence). V shed 7 bases and J shed 4 bases, with 13 bases lying between them. This CDR3 contains 13 residues. The CDR3 DNA reads TGTGCCAGCACCGACGGCCCAGTCTATGGCTACACCTTC. Translated: CASTDGPVYGYTF.

The chain joins TRBV7-2 to TRBJ1-2, with D possibly TRBD1 on 6 matching bases. Germline lookup yields CDR1 SGHTA and CDR2 FQGNSA. The germline V and J ends were trimmed by 5 bases and 5 bases, with 24 bases remaining between them. The length of the CDR3 is 17 residues. The CDR3: CASSTTWGGQTIYGYTF. In DNA, the CDR3 is TGTGCCAGCAGCACTACTTGGGGGGGCCAAACGATATATGGCTACACCTTC.

The gene calls are TRBV5-6 and TRBJ2-1; D possibly corresponds to TRBD2 (6 bases). Germline values: CDR1 SGHDT, CDR2 YYEEEE. V was clipped by 1 base and J by 8 bases, with 10 bases between them. The CDR3 is 13 amino acids. CDR3 protein: CASSLRWGDEQFF. The DNA of the CDR3 is TGTGCCAGCAGCTTGAGGTGGGGGGATGAGCAGTTCTTC.

J is TRBJ1-1 and V is TRBV7-9; 9 bases are a match to TRBD1. The CDR3 covers 14 residues. After removal of 1 base from V and 7 bases from J, the junction contained 4 bases not matched to a gene. Germline V gene lookup returns CDR1 SEHNR and CDR2 FQNEAQ (reference sequence). CDR3 in DNA: TGTGCCAGCAGCTTAGACCGGGACAGGGATGAAGCTTTCTTT. Its protein is CASSLDRDRDEAFF.

This chain uses TRBV9 with TRBJ2-5; D could derive from TRBD1 or TRBD2 (5 bases each). Germline CDR1 is SGDLS and CDR2 is YYNGEE. Trimming removed 0 bases at V and 1 base at J, with 7 bases between. The CDR3 covers 14 residues. CDR3: CASSVGGSQETQYF. The CDR3 DNA follows: TGTGCCAGCAGCGTAGGGGGGTCCCAAGAGACCCAGTACTTC.

This chain joins TRBV7-2 and TRBJ2-7; possibly TRBD2 for D (7 bases). V was trimmed by 3 bases and J by 5 bases, leaving 17 bases between them. This CDR3 contains 15 residues. The V gene's germline CDR1 is SGHTA and CDR2 FQGNSA. The CDR3 DNA reads as TGTGCCAGCAGCTTTGATTTGGGGAGGGGGGACGAGCAGTACTTC. This sequence encodes CASSFDLGRGDEQYF.

V usage is TRBV12-5 and J usage is TRBJ2-5; D not certain. The germline CDR1 and CDR2 sequences are LGHNT and FRNRAP. The germline V and J ends were trimmed by 1 base and 4 bases, with 10 bases remaining between them. This CDR3 comprises 14 residues. The CDR3 reads CASGLGSKLETQYF. For the CDR3, the DNA is TGTGCTAGTGGTTTGGGCAGTAAGTTAGAGACCCAGTACTTC. The full variable domain, with the rest looked up from reference TRBV12-5 and TRBJ2-5, is DARVTQTPRHKVTEMGQEVTMRCQPILGHNTVFWYRQTMMQGLELLAYFRNRAPLDDSGMPKDRFSAEMPDATLATLKIQPSEPRDSAVYFCASGLGSKLETQYFGPGTRLLVL.

The V and J genes are TRBV4-2 and TRBJ1-6; D is perhaps TRBD1 (6 bases). This CDR3 contains 16 residues. V was clipped by 1 base and J by 6 bases, with 13 bases between them. Germline CDR1 is LGHNA and CDR2 is YNFKEQ. CDR3 nucleotides: TGTGCCAGCAGCCAAGTCAGGGGTGGTGTTAATTCACCCCTCCACTTT. Its protein product is CASSQVRGGVNSPLHF.

The rearrangement links TRBV2 to TRBJ2-3; 8 nucleotides align to TRBD1. The CDR3 loop spans 14 amino acids. Germline trimming cut 6 bases from V and 3 bases from J; bases unmatched to any gene: 5. The germline V gene has CDR1 SNHLY and CDR2 FYNNEI. CDR3 region: CASSDRGPTDTQYF. As DNA, the CDR3 is TGTGCCAGCAGCGACAGGGGACCGACAGATACGCAGTATTTT.

The rearrangement joins TRBV7-9 to TRBJ1-1, with D perhaps TRBD1 (5 bases). Germline-derived CDR1 and CDR2 are SEHNR and FQNEAQ (reference sequence). CDR3 length equals 14 residues. Trimming removed 10 bases from V and 3 bases from J, with 18 bases in between. CDR3: CAILPGRLDTEAFF. CDR3 in DNA: TGTGCCATACTTCCGGGACGTCTGGACACTGAAGCTTTCTTT.

The chain recombines TRBV27 with TRBJ2-1; 12 positions match TRBD1. The CDR3 is 15 residues long. V was pared by 6 bases and J by 5 bases, with 5 bases of the junction left unmatched. Looked up from germline, CDR1 is MNHEY and CDR2 is SMNVEV (reference sequence). CDR3 in amino acids: CASSPGQGADNEQFF. In nucleotides, the CDR3 is TGTGCCAGCAGCCCGGGACAGGGGGCAGACAATGAGCAGTTCTTC.